This T cell receptor (beta chain) was identified during a study of graft-versus-host responses after intestinal transplantation. Study background: Tacrolimus and steroids were given for 2 to 4 years to all recipients after anti-thymocyte globulin induction.

The protocol was immunoSEQ multiplex PCR, while the TCRdb copy is restricted to in-frame clones and leaves out a portion. Of roughly 70,000 clones in the sample, approximately 92% were seen once. This CDR3 has 13 amino acids. V lost 4 bases, J lost 5 bases, and 11 bases lay in between. Germline V CDR1 and CDR2: WNHNN, SYGVQD (reference sequence). Details on this clone: What it recognizes is unknown.

Study findings and constraints: The authors found GvH clones in recipient marrow, some appearing first in ileum or blood.

The material sequenced was bone marrow, taken roughly 110 weeks after intestinal transplantation. The chain employs TRBV10-1 and TRBJ2-5, with D possibly matching TRBD1 (5 bases). The clonotype comes from a human patient who received an intestinal transplant, so some T cells may come from the graft donor. CDR3 sequence reads: CASSVGAGETQYF. For the CDR3, the DNA is TGCGCCAGCAGTGTAGGAGCAGGGGAGACCCAGTACTTC.